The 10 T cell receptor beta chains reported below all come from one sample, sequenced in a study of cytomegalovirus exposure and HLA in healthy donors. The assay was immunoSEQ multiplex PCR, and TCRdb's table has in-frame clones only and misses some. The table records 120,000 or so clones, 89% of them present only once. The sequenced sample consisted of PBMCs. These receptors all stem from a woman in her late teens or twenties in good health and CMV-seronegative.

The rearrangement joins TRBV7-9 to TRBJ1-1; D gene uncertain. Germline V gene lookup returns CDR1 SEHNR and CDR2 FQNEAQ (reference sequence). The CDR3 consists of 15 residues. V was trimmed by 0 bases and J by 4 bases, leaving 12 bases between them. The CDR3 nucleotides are TGTGCCAGCAGCTTAGCGATGCCCGCGGGCACTGAAGCTTTCTTT. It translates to CASSLAMPAGTEAFF.

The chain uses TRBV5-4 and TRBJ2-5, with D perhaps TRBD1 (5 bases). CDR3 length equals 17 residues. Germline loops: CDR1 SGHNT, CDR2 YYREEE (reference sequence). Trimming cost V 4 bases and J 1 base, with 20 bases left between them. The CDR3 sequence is CASSRVTTSGRQETQYF. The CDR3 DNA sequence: TGTGCCAGCAGCCGAGTAACAACGTCAGGGCGCCAAGAGACCCAGTACTTC.

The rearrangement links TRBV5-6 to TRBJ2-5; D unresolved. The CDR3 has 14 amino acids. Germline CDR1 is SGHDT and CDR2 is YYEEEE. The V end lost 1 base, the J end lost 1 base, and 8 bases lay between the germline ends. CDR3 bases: TGTGCCAGCAGCTTGCGGGTTTTCCAAGAGACCCAGTACTTC. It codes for CASSLRVFQETQYF.

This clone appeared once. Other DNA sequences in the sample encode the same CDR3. DNA of the CDR3: TGTGCCAGCAGTTTATCAGGGGATGGAAACACCATATATTTT. As protein: CASSLSGDGNTIYF. V and J are TRBV28 and TRBJ1-3, with D maybe TRBD1 (6 bases). The length of the CDR3 is 14 residues. V lost 1 base, J lost 3 bases, and 7 bases lay in between. CDR1 and CDR2 (germline): MDHEN, SYDVKM.

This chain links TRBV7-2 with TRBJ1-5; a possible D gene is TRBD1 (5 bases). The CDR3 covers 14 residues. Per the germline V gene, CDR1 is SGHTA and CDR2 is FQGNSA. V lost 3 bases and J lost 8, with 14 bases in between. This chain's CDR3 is CASSLGPGIEPQHF. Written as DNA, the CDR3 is TGTGCCAGCAGCTTGGGGCCAGGGATCGAGCCCCAGCATTTT.

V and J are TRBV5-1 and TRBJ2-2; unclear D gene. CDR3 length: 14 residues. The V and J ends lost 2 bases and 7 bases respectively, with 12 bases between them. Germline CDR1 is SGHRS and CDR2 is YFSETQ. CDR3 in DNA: TGCGCCAGCAGCTTTTTTGCAGGAATCGGGGAGCTGTTTTTT. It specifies CASSFFAGIGELFF.

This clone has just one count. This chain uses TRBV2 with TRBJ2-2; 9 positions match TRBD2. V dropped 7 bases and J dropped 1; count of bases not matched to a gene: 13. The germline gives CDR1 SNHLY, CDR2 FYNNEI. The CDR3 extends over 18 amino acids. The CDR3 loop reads CASTRQGLAGRNTGELFF. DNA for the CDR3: TGTGCCAGCACTCGTCAAGGGCTAGCGGGACGGAACACCGGGGAGCTGTTTTTT.

The CDR3 loop is CASSPLTSGVPYEQYF. CDR3 nucleotides: TGCGCCAGCAGCCCGTTGACTAGCGGGGTGCCCTACGAGCAGTACTTC. The rearrangement links TRBV5-1 to TRBJ2-7, with 11 bases that match TRBD2. Looked up from germline, CDR1 is SGHRS and CDR2 is YFSETQ. The CDR3 is 16 amino acids. J lost 2 bases, V lost 4 bases, and 8 bases had no gene match.

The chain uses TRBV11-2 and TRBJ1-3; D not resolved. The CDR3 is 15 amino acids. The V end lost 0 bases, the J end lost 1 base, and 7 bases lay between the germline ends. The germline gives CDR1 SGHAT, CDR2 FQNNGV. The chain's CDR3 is CASSLDHWSGNTIYF. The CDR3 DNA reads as TGTGCCAGCAGCTTAGATCACTGGTCTGGAAACACCATATATTTT.

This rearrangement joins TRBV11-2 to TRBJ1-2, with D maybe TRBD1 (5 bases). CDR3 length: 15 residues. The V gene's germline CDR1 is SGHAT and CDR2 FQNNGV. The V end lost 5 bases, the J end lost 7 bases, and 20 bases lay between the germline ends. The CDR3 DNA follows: TGTGCCAGCAGCCTCGCTGGGGCGTCTAAGAGTGGCTACACCTTC. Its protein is CASSLAGASKSGYTF. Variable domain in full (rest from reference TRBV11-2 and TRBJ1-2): EAGVAQSPRYKIIEKRQSVAFWCNPISGHATLYWYQQILGQGPKLLIQFQNNGVVDDSQLPKDRFSAERLKGVDSTLKIQPAKLEDSAVYLCASSLAGASKSGYTFGSGTRLTVV.